A selection of T cell receptor beta chains follows, all from one sample in a study of blood T cell repertoires in COVID-19. TCRdb's table, derived via immunoSEQ multiplex PCR, lists solely in-frame clones and lacks some. The sample includes around 180,000 clones, 70% to 85% of them seen just once. Sequenced material: PBMCs or T cells enriched from blood (not recorded which). Receptors originate from a man aged 45-60 years who had recovered from COVID-19. Each CDR3 is given without its conserved first and last residue. Each record gives: J gene, V gene, CDR3 protein.

j_call: TRBJ1-3; v_call: TRBV5-3; cdr3_aa: ARSFGQTSGNTIY
j_call: TRBJ2-5; v_call: TRBV2; cdr3_aa: ASSEAYGTLQETQY
j_call: TRBJ2-3; v_call: TRBV6-5; cdr3_aa: ASSETSGAADTQY
j_call: TRBJ1-2; v_call: TRBV6-1; cdr3_aa: ASSEAWGRGYT
j_call: TRBJ1-3; v_call: TRBV6-5; cdr3_aa: ATVSNPGTGNTIY
j_call: TRBJ1-1; v_call: TRBV12-3/TRBV12-4; cdr3_aa: ASSLRGGTEAF
j_call: TRBJ1-2; v_call: TRBV25-1; cdr3_aa: ASSAGGGYT
j_call: TRBJ2-5; v_call: TRBV7-3; cdr3_aa: ASSSYQETQY
j_call: TRBJ2-1; v_call: TRBV7-9; cdr3_aa: ASSLGSSGAYNEQF
j_call: TRBJ1-4; v_call: TRBV29-1; cdr3_aa: SPGTTSDTNEKLF
j_call: TRBJ2-5; v_call: TRBV5-1; cdr3_aa: ASSSDRTASLSETQY
j_call: TRBJ1-1; v_call: TRBV5-1; cdr3_aa: ASSLGQGATEAF
j_call: TRBJ1-3; v_call: TRBV4-2; cdr3_aa: ASSHGGSGGNTIY
j_call: TRBJ1-2; v_call: TRBV20-1; cdr3_aa: SASGQGARG
j_call: TRBJ2-5; v_call: TRBV7-2; cdr3_aa: ASSGGGSSQTQY
j_call: TRBJ1-4; v_call: TRBV9; cdr3_aa: ASSVGHRGRDEKLF
j_call: TRBJ1-3; v_call: TRBV6-6; cdr3_aa: ATLGGPISGNTIY
j_call: TRBJ2-5; v_call: TRBV4-1; cdr3_aa: ASSLAGQGSETQY
j_call: TRBJ1-2; v_call: TRBV6-5; cdr3_aa: ASSWGGRQGATYT
j_call: TRBJ2-1; v_call: TRBV19; cdr3_aa: ASSLAGEQF
j_call: TRBJ1-4; v_call: TRBV4-1; cdr3_aa: ASSPGAELF
j_call: TRBJ2-7; v_call: TRBV2; cdr3_aa: ASRGTSGENSYEQY
j_call: TRBJ1-5; v_call: TRBV19; cdr3_aa: AIAQGPNQPQH
j_call: TRBJ2-2; v_call: TRBV7-3; cdr3_aa: ASSLSQTGQGTGELF
j_call: TRBJ1-2; v_call: TRBV2; cdr3_aa: ASNPPGPGGGYT
j_call: TRBJ1-2; v_call: TRBV5-4; cdr3_aa: ASSPGQGKSNYGYT
j_call: TRBJ1-5; v_call: TRBV2; cdr3_aa: ASSFRDTHNQPQH
j_call: TRBJ2-5; v_call: TRBV3-1/TRBV3-2; cdr3_aa: ASSLRGGAKETQY
j_call: TRBJ2-2; v_call: TRBV4-2; cdr3_aa: ASATSGQNTGELF
j_call: TRBJ1-4; v_call: TRBV10-2; cdr3_aa: ASSESFETGDEKLF
j_call: TRBJ1-2; v_call: TRBV10-3; cdr3_aa: AISEPRSNYGYT
j_call: TRBJ1-2; v_call: TRBV7-9; cdr3_aa: ASRPRDKPDGYT
j_call: TRBJ2-1; v_call: TRBV2; cdr3_aa: ASISGVEQF
j_call: TRBJ1-3; v_call: TRBV5-1; cdr3_aa: ASSIVPGGNTIY
j_call: TRBJ2-2; v_call: TRBV7-8; cdr3_aa: ASSLGPGKGGELF
j_call: TRBJ2-7; v_call: TRBV6-5; cdr3_aa: ASIPSGVRSYEQY
j_call: TRBJ2-2; v_call: TRBV29-1; cdr3_aa: SVLRGIGELF
j_call: TRBJ2-1; v_call: TRBV6-2/TRBV6-3; cdr3_aa: ASSQSGEQF
j_call: TRBJ1-1; v_call: TRBV5-1; cdr3_aa: ASSLSRGQYTEAF
j_call: TRBJ1-1; v_call: TRBV11-2; cdr3_aa: ASSPRQGARNTEAF
j_call: TRBJ2-2; v_call: TRBV18; cdr3_aa: ASSAGNSNTGELF
j_call: TRBJ1-1; v_call: TRBV2; cdr3_aa: ASSPSTEAF
j_call: TRBJ2-6; v_call: TRBV11-2; cdr3_aa: ASSFPGQGARGANVLT
j_call: TRBJ2-7; v_call: TRBV4-3; cdr3_aa: ASSPTAGRGRTYEQY
j_call: TRBJ1-2; v_call: TRBV9; cdr3_aa: ASSLGQGGYGYT
j_call: TRBJ2-6; v_call: TRBV5-6; cdr3_aa: ASSLGSGSLGANVLT
j_call: TRBJ1-1; v_call: TRBV12-5; cdr3_aa: ASGSGKAGRSYTEAF
j_call: TRBJ2-2; v_call: TRBV27; cdr3_aa: ASSSSNTGELF
j_call: TRBJ2-1; v_call: TRBV7-9; cdr3_aa: ASSLGTGNEQF
j_call: TRBJ1-4; v_call: TRBV11-2; cdr3_aa: ASSLGAKRNEKLF